This T cell receptor beta chain was observed in a study of T cell repertoires in cytomegalovirus infection (dated 2019 in TCRdb). Looking at the study overall: The HLA type of each donor mattered for the analysis, because public TCR beta signatures pointed to carriage of CMV infection along with the matching HLA type. The full study reports these points: The ex vivo response was dominated by HLA-C-restricted CMV-specific TCR beta clonotypes, which also provided the single most frequent clonotype in two of eight donors. In both this cohort and an independent roughly 350-donor cohort, the cumulative frequency of public TCR beta family members distinguished carriers of CMV infection plus the relevant HLA type.

Based on the germline V gene (reference sequence), the CDR1 and CDR2 sequences are SEHNR and FQNEAQ. The CDR3 contains 17 residues, cysteine and phenylalanine counted. Only the CDR3 DNA stays, 51 bases, in frame from base 1. After removal of 5 bases from V and 0 bases from J, the junction retains 5 bases not matched to a gene. Remarks on this clonotype: The antigen it binds to is not known. Base qualities are not at hand, and no much larger clone is one base apart.

Data came from an Illumina HiSeq 1500. The raw public data were reprocessed by TCRdb itself: fastp quality trimming at Q25, MiXCR clonotype calling, in-frame beta chains only. For every CDR3 protein sequence, its rows merge into one entry that carries the most common genes and DNA. The sample table contains over 90,000 distinct CDR3 sequences; only one count was recorded for 16% of them. Together, the top ten hold less than 10% of the sample. Sequencing input: PBMCs. The clonotype was recovered from a human donor in good health (CMV status not recorded). Some clones in this sample may be carry-over from other donors' samples. This chain joins TRBV7-9 to TRBJ2-6, with 9 bases matching TRBD1. The sequence in DNA is TGTGCCAGCAGCGCGGGACAGGGCCGCTCTGGGGCCAACGTCCTGACTTTC. It translates as CASSAGQGRSGANVLTF. Here the CDR3 is joined to the reference TRBV7-9 and TRBJ2-6 genes, and the full variable domain is: DTGVSQNPRHKITKRGQNVTFRCDPISEHNRLYWYRQTLGQGPEFLTYFQNEAQLEKSRLLSDRFSAERPKGSFSTLEIQRTEQGDSAMYLCASSAGQGRSGANVLTFGAGSRLTVL.